This T cell receptor beta chain is from a study of neoadjuvant nivolumab and ipilimumab in lung cancer. Whole-study results and caveats: Higher pretherapy blood TCR richness went with higher resected-tumor richness.

Notes on this clone: Antigen: not known.

Libraries were prepared by immunoSEQ multiplex PCR; TCRdb keeps only in-frame clonotypes and omits some of them. The sample includes roughly 20,000 clones, 82% of them seen just once. The germline CDR1 and CDR2 sequences are SGHTA and FQGNSA. The trim removed 5 bases at V and 6 bases at J, leaving 7 bases unmatched. CDR3 length: 15 residues. The receptor comes from an adult with non-small cell lung cancer. The rearrangement links TRBV7-2 to TRBJ2-1; 10 bases are shared with TRBD1. Material: peripheral blood, obtained before neoadjuvant nivolumab, alone or with ipilimumab. In DNA, the CDR3 is TGTGCCAGCAGCGCCTCCGGGACAGGGGTCAATGAGCAGTTCTTC. Protein sequence: CASSASGTGVNEQFF. The full variable domain, rest sourced from reference TRBV7-2 and TRBJ2-1, is GAGVSQSPSNKVTEKGKDVELRCDPISGHTALYWYRQSLGQGLEFLIYFQGNSAPDKSGLPSDRFSAERTGGSVSTLTIQRTQQEDSAVYLCASSASGTGVNEQFFGPGTRLTVL.